This note documents a single TCR beta chain sequence. Its antigen specificity is not known. No quality values exist for individual bases; no much larger clone is one base distant. TCRbeta CDR3 regions were sequenced with the immunoSEQ Assay. After extraction, genomic DNA underwent amplification by bias-controlled multiplex PCR, followed by high-throughput sequencing. The source study handled its data this way. To quantify the absolute abundance of each unique TCRbeta CDR3 region, sequences were collapsed and filtered. T cell fraction was estimated by normalizing TCRbeta template counts to usable DNA, which was measured by amplifying reference genes present in all nucleated cells. Repertoire TCRs were annotated as SARS-CoV-2-specific when V gene, CDR3 amino acid sequence and J gene were exactly matched to a known reactive TCR set. The reference SARS-CoV-2 TCR set came from MIRA and was filtered for enrichment in COVID-19-positive ImmuneCODE repertoires, removing public or cross-reactive TCRs. Using the MIRA antigens, annotated TCRs were further analysed by specific ORF or by position within an ORF. Breadth was defined as annotated unique rearrangements over total unique productive rearrangements; depth was the summed frequency of those rearrangements. Two-sided Wilcoxon rank-sum tests were applied when comparing TCR breadth between groups. TCRdb took over this immuneACCESS table, retaining in-frame rearrangements with V and J assigned. Such tables are incomplete; in checked studies, under half of the missing clones stem from an unresolved V gene, and the remainder is unexplained. V and J calls and clone size are given by that table; D and trimming were obtained from the DNA. Here the sample has around 300,000 clones; 70% to 90% occur a single time. The ten largest clones add up to about 10% of the sample.

The source of the sample is a study of Ad26.COV2.S vaccination and SARS-CoV-2 variants (dated by TCRdb to the early 2020s). In terms of the full investigation: Vaccine-arm donors came from COV1001, a multicentre, randomized, double-blind, placebo-controlled phase I-IIa trial of Ad26.COV2.S in healthy adults. Ad26.COV2.S was given intramuscularly at 5x10^10 or 1x10^11 viral particles, as a single shot or as two shots 56 days apart. The specificity and breadth of SARS-CoV-2-reactive T cell receptors after Ad26.COV2.S vaccination were assessed by TCRbeta repertoire sequencing. The TCR-sequenced set comprised about 32 samples: about 19 Ad26.COV2.S vaccine recipients, 5 placebo recipients and 8 SARS-CoV-2 convalescent individuals. Trial participants were randomized into five groups of five: low-dose or high-dose Ad26.COV2.S given once or twice, or placebo on both occasions. Blinding of investigators to trial group allocation was maintained during experiments and outcome assessment.

What the research found in general, with its limitations: It was noted by the authors that total T cell responses may have been underestimated by the TCR breadth and depth analyses. The study lacked the statistical power to compare responses across vaccine doses or regimens. After vaccination, substantial breadth of spike-specific CD8+ and CD4+ T cell responses was reported. Vaccine and placebo recipients had comparable non-spike TCR breadth, which fits with the vaccine containing only spike. Spike-specific TCR breadth was higher in Ad26.COV2.S recipients than in placebo recipients (P = 0.0014).

From the germline V gene, CDR1 is SGHTA and CDR2 is FQGNSA. Reading from cysteine to phenylalanine, the CDR3 counts 14 amino acids. The CDR3 DNA has 42 bases and is translated from base 1. The V and J ends are trimmed by 1 base and 2 bases, leaving 8 bases between them. The treatment or condition label on this specimen signifies: approximately 18 received Ad26.COV2.S at low or high dose, single or two shots; several received placebo; per-sample allocation not given. Repertoires of vaccine and placebo recipients were sequenced from samples collected on day 63 after the first injection. In Cohort 1b, 25 adults aged 18-55 years were enrolled at a single site in Boston, USA, between 29 July and 7 August 2020. As a vaccine, Ad26.COV2.S was a replication-incompetent adenovirus type 26 vector that expressed a prefusion-stabilized SARS-CoV-2 spike protein derived from the original Wuhan strain.

The starting material was peripheral blood, obtained in a trial of Ad26.COV2.S vaccine versus placebo. The TCR was taken from a person aged 18-60 years who received the Ad26.COV2.S COVID-19 vaccine or a placebo. This chain joins TRBV7-2 to TRBJ2-5; no D gene is confidently identified. The CDR3: CASSLGRWQETQYF. The DNA reads as follows: TGTGCCAGCAGCTTAGGACGGTGGCAAGAGACCCAGTACTTC.